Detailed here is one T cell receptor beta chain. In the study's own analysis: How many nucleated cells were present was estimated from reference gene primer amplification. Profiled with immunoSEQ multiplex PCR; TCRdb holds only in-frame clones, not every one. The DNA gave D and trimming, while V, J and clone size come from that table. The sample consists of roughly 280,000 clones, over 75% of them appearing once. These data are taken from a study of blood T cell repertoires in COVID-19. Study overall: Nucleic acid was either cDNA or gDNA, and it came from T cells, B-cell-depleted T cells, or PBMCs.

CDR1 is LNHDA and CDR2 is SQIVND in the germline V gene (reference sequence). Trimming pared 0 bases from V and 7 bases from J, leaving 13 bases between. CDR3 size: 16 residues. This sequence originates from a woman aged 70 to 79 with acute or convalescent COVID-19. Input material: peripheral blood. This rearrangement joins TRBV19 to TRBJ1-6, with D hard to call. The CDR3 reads CASSIDEQVYNSPLHF. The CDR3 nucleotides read TGTGCCAGTAGTATAGATGAGCAGGTCTACAATTCACCCCTCCACTTT.